This passage covers 14 T cell receptor beta chains from one sample sequenced in a study of cytomegalovirus exposure and HLA in healthy donors. Produced via immunoSEQ multiplex PCR; TCRdb's table is partial and in-frame only. The table has 120,000 to 150,000 clones, about 87% seen once; the top ten hold roughly 4.5%. Sequencing was carried out using PBMCs. These receptors were taken from a young man in good health and CMV-seropositive.

The chain recombines TRBV5-1 with TRBJ2-3; 13 nucleotides agree with TRBD2. Germline assignment: CDR1 SGHRS and CDR2 YFSETQ. CDR3 length equals 15 residues. V shed 3 bases and J 9 bases; nucleotides not matched to a gene: 7. CDR3 sequence: CASSSTSGGGITQYF. The CDR3 nucleotides read TGCGCCAGCAGCTCCACTAGCGGGGGGGGAATAACGCAGTATTTT.

J is TRBJ1-1 and V is TRBV13; D is perhaps TRBD1 (5 bases). Germline values: CDR1 PRHDT, CDR2 FYEKMQ (reference sequence). Trimming shortened V by 5 bases and J by 10 bases, and 14 bases separated the two germline ends. The CDR3 consists of 12 residues. The CDR3 protein is CASSPGGSRAFF. The CDR3 DNA reads as TGTGCCAGCAGCCCCGGGGGGTCACGAGCTTTCTTT. The full variable domain, in which reference TRBV13 and TRBJ1-1 provide the parts outside the CDR3, is AAGVIQSPRHLIKEKRETATLKCYPIPRHDTVYWYQQGPGQDPQFLISFYEKMQSDKGSIPDRFSAQQFSDYHSELNMSSLELGDSALYFCASSPGGSRAFFGQGTRLTVV.

The chain links TRBV4-1 to TRBJ1-2; D remains unclear. V lost 2 bases, J lost 6 bases, and 10 bases lay in between. Germline V gene sequence: CDR1 MGHRA, CDR2 YSYEKL. The CDR3 is 13 amino acids. The CDR3 protein is CASSQTFLDGYTF. CDR3 DNA sequence: TGCGCCAGCAGCCAAACATTCCTGGATGGCTACACCTTC.

V gene TRBV19 combines with J gene TRBJ1-1; no clear D. This CDR3 is built from 13 residues. Per the germline V gene, CDR1 is LNHDA and CDR2 is SQIVND (reference sequence). Trimming removed 8 bases from V and 1 base from J, with 11 bases in between. The CDR3 region has the DNA TGTGCCAGTGGGAGTCAGCCGAACACTGAAGCTTTCTTT. Translation: CASGSQPNTEAFF.

The chain recombines TRBV10-1 with TRBJ2-7; 10 bases line up with TRBD1. V lost 6 bases and J lost 3; bases outside the gene matches: 2. The germline gives CDR1 WNHNN, CDR2 SYGVQD (reference sequence). This CDR3 has 13 residues. CDR3 sequence (DNA): TGCGCCAGCAGCGGGGACAGGGGCTACGAGCAGTACTTC. Translating it yields CASSGDRGYEQYF.

This sequence joins TRBV27 and TRBJ2-2; tentative D call: TRBD1 (5 bases). The germline gives CDR1 MNHEY, CDR2 SMNVEV (reference sequence). With 2 bases removed from V and 7 bases from J, the gap between germline ends came to 11 bases. The CDR3 runs to 14 residues. The CDR3 DNA is TGTGCCAGCAGTTTAAGGGGCGGCAGCGGGGAGCTGTTTTTT. Amino acid sequence: CASSLRGGSGELFF.

The gene calls are TRBV27 and TRBJ1-5; D is perhaps TRBD1 (5 bases). Trimming removed 6 bases from V and 4 bases from J, with 10 bases in between. The CDR3 covers 13 residues. CDR1 is MNHEY, CDR2 SMNVEV, per germline (reference sequence). CDR3 DNA: TGTGCCAGCAGCGGGGGGGGGAATCAGCCCCAGCATTTT. This encodes CASSGGGNQPQHF.

The gene calls are TRBV2 and TRBJ2-5, with TRBD1 as a possible D gene (6 bases). The CDR3 sequence is 12 residues long. Germline V gene data show CDR1 as SNHLY and CDR2 as FYNNEI. V was trimmed by 6 bases and J by 5 bases, leaving 10 bases between them. The CDR3 sequence is CASRGQGETQYF. CDR3 coding DNA: TGTGCCAGCAGAGGCCAGGGGGAGACCCAGTACTTC.

The CDR3 sequence is CASSISGTSGSGEQFF. The CDR3, as DNA: TGTGCCAGCAGCATATCCGGGACTAGCGGGTCGGGTGAGCAGTTCTTC. V and J are TRBV13 and TRBJ2-1; 12 positions agree with TRBD2. The CDR3 covers 16 residues. Per germline, CDR1 PRHDT and CDR2 FYEKMQ (reference sequence). V lost 5 bases to trimming and J lost 9 bases; unmatched junction nucleotides: 11.

The V call is TRBV4-1, the J call TRBJ2-3; D gene ambiguous. Trimming removed 1 base from V and 0 bases from J, with 14 bases in between. Germline-derived CDR1 and CDR2 are MGHRA and YSYEKL. The CDR3 consists of 17 residues. The CDR3 reads CASSQGAASLSTDTQYF. CDR3 DNA sequence: TGCGCCAGCAGCCAAGGCGCGGCGAGCCTCAGCACAGATACGCAGTATTTT.

The rearrangement links TRBV18 to TRBJ1-1; D ambiguous. The CDR3 covers 17 residues. Germline CDR1 reads KGHSH; CDR2 reads LQKENI. Trimming pared 4 bases from V and 7 bases from J, leaving 25 bases between. CDR3 DNA sequence: TGTGCCAGCTCACGGGCGGCTGGCGGGCGCGAGCGAATTGAAGCTTTCTTT. The encoded protein is CASSRAAGGRERIEAFF. Looking up the rest from reference TRBV18 and TRBJ1-1 gives the full variable domain: NAGVMQNPRHLVRRRGQEARLRCSPMKGHSHVYWYRQLPEEGLKFMVYLQKENIIDESGMPKERFSAEFPKEGPSILRIQQVVRGDSAAYFCASSRAAGGRERIEAFFGQGTRLTVV.

This chain connects TRBV30 to TRBJ1-4, with TRBD1 matching 7 bases. Germline V gene lookup returns CDR1 GTSNPN and CDR2 SVGIG (reference sequence). The trim removed 4 bases at V and 4 bases at J, leaving 3 bases unmatched. This CDR3 is 13 amino acids long. CDR3 sequence (DNA): TGTGCCTGGACCGGGACAGATAATGAAAAACTGTTTTTT. This translates into CAWTGTDNEKLFF.

The chain couples TRBV9 to TRBJ2-7; D is possibly TRBD2 (7 bases). Germline CDR1 reads SGDLS; CDR2 reads YYNGEE. The V end lost 3 bases, the J end lost 7 bases, and 14 bases lay between the germline ends. The CDR3 sequence is 13 residues long. In nucleotides, the CDR3 is TGTGCCAGCAGCGCGGGGGGCCAGGGGGAGCAGTACTTC. This gives the protein CASSAGGQGEQYF.

The gene calls are TRBV4-2 and TRBJ1-2; D is unresolved. Trimming removed 0 bases at V and 2 bases at J, with 10 bases between. CDR3 length: 15 residues. Germline loops: CDR1 LGHNA, CDR2 YNFKEQ. As DNA, the CDR3 is TGTGCCAGCAGCCAAGATAGAACCGAGAACTATGGCTACACCTTC. It translates to CASSQDRTENYGYTF.